Listed below are T cell receptor beta chains from one sample, sequenced in a study of blood T cells in healthy people across ages. MiXCR, applied by TCRdb to the 5' RACE reads, yields one record per CDR3 protein. The sample shows about 760,000 distinct CDR3 sequences, 25% of them seen only once. Separately, the same data were catalogued under a study of T cells of mothers and their children.

Sequenced: blood. Receptors were obtained from a boy aged 10-17 years in good health. CDR3s include the opening cysteine and the closing phenylalanine or tryptophan. D genes are given only for firm matches. Size tells how often a clone was seen (once, few, many) or the class of an expanded clone, and some rows leave it out.

j_gene,v_gene,d_gene,abundance,len,CDR3aa,CDR3nt
TRBJ1-1,TRBV12-5,NA,NA,12,CASGLGWAEAFF,TGTGCTAGTGGTTTGGGATGGGCTGAAGCTTTCTTT
TRBJ2-7,TRBV11-2,NA,few,15,CASSSPDTLYYEQYF,TGTGCCAGCAGCTCTCCTGACACGTTATACTACGAGCAGTACTTC
TRBJ2-3,TRBV6-4,NA,NA,14,CASSDSYTSDTQYF,TGTGCCAGCAGTGACTCGTACACGTCAGATACGCAGTATTTT
TRBJ2-1,TRBV5-6,TRBD2,few,15,CASSMRTGLDNEQFF,TGTGCCAGCAGCATGCGTACGGGACTAGACAATGAGCAGTTCTTC
TRBJ1-2,TRBV12-3/TRBV12-4,NA,NA,14,CASSLPTSNYGYTF,TGTGCCAGCAGTTTACCTACTAGCAACTATGGCTACACCTTC
TRBJ2-5,TRBV3-1,TRBD1,few,15,CASSQDETGKETQYF,TGTGCCAGCAGCCAAGATGAGACAGGGAAAGAGACCCAGTACTTC
TRBJ1-3,TRBV2,NA,NA,15,CASRETAPSGNTIYF,TGTGCCAGCAGAGAAACTGCTCCCTCTGGAAACACCATATATTTT
TRBJ2-1,TRBV11-2,TRBD2,few,20,CASSFLTGLAPKSSYNEQFF,TGTGCCAGCAGCTTTCTGACGGGACTAGCGCCAAAGAGCTCCTACAATGAGCAGTTCTTC
TRBJ1-2,TRBV6-6,TRBD1,NA,15,CASRPADRPVYGYTF,TGTGCCAGCAGACCCGCGGACAGGCCCGTCTATGGCTACACCTTC
TRBJ1-2,TRBV27,NA,NA,15,CASSRSGKGLDGYTF,TGTGCCAGCAGCCGTAGTGGAAAGGGGCTTGATGGCTACACCTTC
TRBJ2-1,TRBV12-3/TRBV12-4,TRBD2,NA,14,CASSLPGGKDEQFF,TGTGCCAGCAGTTTACCGGGAGGTAAAGATGAGCAGTTCTTC
TRBJ2-5,TRBV27,TRBD1,NA,15,CASSWGQGVGETQYF,TGTGCCAGCAGTTGGGGACAGGGGGTTGGCGAGACCCAGTACTTC
TRBJ2-3,TRBV12-3/TRBV12-4,TRBD1,many,14,CASSRDRGTDTQYF,TGTGCCAGCAGTCGGGACAGGGGCACAGATACGCAGTATTTT
TRBJ2-5,TRBV14,NA,few,15,CASSQATVTWETQYF,TGTGCCAGCAGCCAGGCGACTGTGACTTGGGAGACCCAGTACTTC
TRBJ2-3,TRBV7-2,NA,NA,12,CASSYGEGTQYF,TGTGCCAGCAGCTATGGGGAAGGTACGCAGTATTTT
TRBJ1-2,TRBV3-1,NA,few,14,CACSHRVQNYGYTF,TGTGCCTGCAGCCACAGGGTGCAAAACTATGGCTACACCTTC
TRBJ1-1,TRBV6-5,NA,NA,13,CASSYAAHFEAFF,TGTGCCAGCAGTTACGCGGCACATTTCGAAGCTTTCTTT
TRBJ2-5,TRBV20-1,NA,few,12,CSASKGEETQYF,TGCAGTGCTAGCAAGGGGGAGGAGACCCAGTACTTC
TRBJ1-3,TRBV4-1,NA,few,14,CASSQDPRVGTIYF,TGCGCCAGCAGCCAAGATCCGAGGGTAGGCACCATATATTTT
TRBJ2-7,TRBV2,TRBD1,NA,16,CASSGRRTGGYYEQYF,TGTGCCAGCAGTGGTCGCCGAACAGGGGGTTACTACGAGCAGTACTTC
TRBJ2-7,TRBV7-2,NA,few,14,CASTFPPLASEQYF,TGTGCCAGCACCTTCCCCCCCCTAGCCTCCGAGCAGTACTTC
TRBJ2-3,TRBV20-1,NA,NA,15,CSARHGVVSTDTQYF,TGCAGTGCTAGACACGGGGTAGTGAGCACAGATACGCAGTATTTT
TRBJ2-1,TRBV2,NA,few,11,CASLGGTGQFF,TGTGCCAGTCTAGGGGGGACTGGGCAGTTCTTC
TRBJ2-1,TRBV7-3,TRBD2,NA,15,CASSRTSGGLNEQFF,TGTGCCAGCAGCAGGACTAGCGGGGGTCTTAATGAGCAGTTCTTC
TRBJ2-1,TRBV13,NA,few,14,CASSFGAAYNEQFF,TGTGCCAGCAGCTTCGGGGCGGCCTACAATGAGCAGTTCTTC
TRBJ2-7,TRBV6-5,TRBD2,NA,15,CASSYSGTSAYEQYF,TGTGCCAGCAGTTACTCCGGGACTAGCGCCTACGAGCAGTACTTC
TRBJ2-5,TRBV7-9,NA,few,14,CASSLLRRQETQYF,TGTGCCAGCAGCTTGTTGAGACGGCAAGAGACCCAGTACTTC
TRBJ1-1,TRBV28,NA,few,15,CASGPGDGGSLLAFF,TGTGCCAGCGGACCCGGGGATGGGGGATCCCTTCTAGCTTTCTTT
TRBJ2-3,TRBV7-2,NA,NA,14,CASGWRGGTDTRYF,TGTGCCAGCGGGTGGAGGGGGGGGACAGATACGCGGTATTTT
TRBJ2-1,TRBV29-1,NA,NA,13,CSTRWGPDNEQFF,TGCAGCACTCGTTGGGGGCCCGACAATGAGCAGTTCTTC
TRBJ2-2,TRBV29-1,TRBD2,few,13,CSVTSGTVGELFF,TGCAGCGTTACTAGCGGGACTGTCGGGGAGCTGTTTTTT
TRBJ2-7,TRBV6-5,NA,NA,13,CASSYGPYDEQYF,TGTGCCAGCAGCTACGGGCCCTATGACGAGCAGTACTTC
TRBJ2-5,TRBV20-1,NA,NA,14,CSAREGGKQETQYF,TGCAGTGCTAGAGAGGGCGGCAAACAAGAGACCCAGTACTTC
TRBJ2-1,TRBV7-2,NA,NA,15,CASGPVVSSYNEQFF,TGTGCCAGCGGCCCCGTTGTATCTTCCTACAATGAGCAGTTCTTC
TRBJ2-3,TRBV6-6,NA,few,16,CASSSTRAAGTDTQYF,TGTGCCAGCAGTTCCACCAGAGCGGCGGGCACAGATACGCAGTATTTT
TRBJ2-5,TRBV27,NA,NA,15,CASRAGGRVGETQYF,TGTGCCAGCAGGGCAGGGGGGAGAGTTGGAGAGACCCAGTACTTC
TRBJ2-1,TRBV7-2,TRBD2,few,12,CASSARLAEQFF,TGCGCCAGCAGCGCCCGACTAGCGGAGCAGTTCTTC
TRBJ2-1,TRBV29-1,TRBD2,few,14,CSVVTSGRGNEQFF,TGCAGCGTTGTGACTAGCGGGAGGGGAAATGAGCAGTTCTTC
TRBJ1-1,TRBV29-1,TRBD1,NA,17,CSVRRQKDRGWDTEAFF,TGCAGCGTTCGCCGACAGAAGGACAGGGGCTGGGACACTGAAGCTTTCTTT
TRBJ2-2,TRBV6-1,TRBD2,few,15,CASGRERGKDGELFF,TGTGCCAGCGGGAGGGAACGGGGGAAGGACGGGGAGCTGTTTTTT
TRBJ2-7,TRBV25-1,TRBD1,few,14,CASSDDRGRNEQYF,TGTGCCAGCAGTGATGACAGGGGGCGGAACGAGCAGTACTTC
TRBJ2-1,TRBV15,NA,NA,15,CATGRDTGTYNEQFF,TGTGCCACCGGCAGAGATACCGGGACCTACAATGAGCAGTTCTTC
TRBJ1-1,TRBV7-8,NA,NA,15,CASSLVGTSNTEAFF,TGTGCCAGCAGCTTAGTTGGCACTTCGAACACTGAAGCTTTCTTT
TRBJ2-5,TRBV7-8,TRBD1,NA,15,CASSFGHRGSETQYF,TGTGCCAGCAGCTTCGGGCACAGGGGGTCGGAGACCCAGTACTTC
TRBJ2-7,TRBV28,NA,few,14,CASSHLSEVYEQYF,TGTGCCAGCAGTCACCTGTCGGAGGTCTACGAGCAGTACTTC
TRBJ2-3,TRBV27,NA,few,14,CASSFGTDTDTQYF,TGTGCCAGCAGTTTTGGGACTGACACAGATACGCAGTATTTT
TRBJ1-4,TRBV7-3,NA,few,13,CASSLTGGEKLFF,TGTGCCAGCAGCTTAACGGGGGGAGAAAAACTGTTTTTT
TRBJ2-1,TRBV15,NA,NA,14,CATSDDRRYNEQFF,TGTGCCACCAGCGACGACAGACGGTACAATGAGCAGTTCTTC
TRBJ1-4,TRBV6-2/TRBV6-3,TRBD1,NA,14,CASSSGTDIEKLFF,TGTGCCAGCAGTTCCGGGACAGATATTGAAAAACTGTTTTTT
TRBJ1-1,TRBV6-6,NA,few,13,CASSTGSPTEAFF,TGTGCCAGCAGCACCGGGTCTCCCACTGAAGCTTTCTTT
TRBJ2-2,TRBV7-3,TRBD1,NA,18,CASSLNGPGTGGTGELFF,TGTGCCAGCAGCTTAAACGGTCCGGGGACAGGGGGCACCGGGGAGCTGTTTTTT
TRBJ2-5,TRBV15,NA,NA,16,CATSRARRGLGETQYF,TGTGCCACCAGCAGAGCCAGGAGGGGGTTGGGGGAGACCCAGTACTTC
TRBJ2-7,TRBV28,TRBD2,NA,15,CASTNTPGLANEQYF,TGTGCCAGCACCAATACGCCGGGACTAGCAAACGAGCAGTACTTC
TRBJ2-1,TRBV13,NA,NA,15,CASSLPGLSYNEQFF,TGTGCCAGCAGCTTACCGGGACTTAGCTACAATGAGCAGTTCTTC